The T cell receptor (beta chain) described here comes from a study of blood T cell repertoires in COVID-19. About the study: Italy, Spain and the United States were the sources of the convalescent and acute COVID-19 samples. Sources were T cells, B-cell-depleted T cells, or PBMCs; the material itself was cDNA or gDNA.

CDR1 is LNHDA and CDR2 is SQIVND in the germline V gene (reference sequence). The CDR3 has 13 amino acids. J gave up 2 bases and V 3 bases, and 1 base lay outside the gene matches. Regarding this clone: Other DNA variants within this sample encode the same CDR3.

In the source study's methods: Amplification of reference gene primers provided the estimated nucleated cell counts. The method was immunoSEQ multiplex PCR; TCRdb's version includes in-frame clones alone and lacks a portion of them. The D gene and trimming were derived from the DNA, and the V and J assignments and clone size from that table. Found here are roughly 260,000 clones, about nine tenths of them singletons; the top ten hold approximately 4%. What was sequenced was peripheral blood. This receptor was taken from a man between 60 and 75 years old who had recovered from COVID-19. The V call is TRBV19, the J call TRBJ2-7; 7 nucleotides align to TRBD1. The CDR3 bases are TGTGCCAGTAGTATTGGACAGGCCTACGAGCAGTACTTC. It specifies CASSIGQAYEQYF.